Below are 16 T cell receptor beta chains sequenced from a single sample in a study of T cells expressing NK-cell markers (dated by TCRdb to the early 2020s). The library was made by 5' RACE. Sequencing was performed on an Illumina HiSeq 2000. Following reprocessing of the reads by TCRdb, the data hold one row per CDR3 protein sequence and no DNA is available. The sample table on file contains more than 400,000 distinct CDR3 sequences. The ten largest clones add up to 7.3% of the sample. The sample consisted of blood T cells: a sorted CD56 or NKG2C T cell subset, CD4+ or CD8+ T cells, or bulk PBMC T cells (not recorded which). The receptors derive from a woman between 18 and 69 years old in good health.

The chain employs TRBV29-1 and TRBJ1-1; TCRdb picks TRBD1, but there is no DNA to check that call. The CDR3 is 13 residues long. CDR1 and CDR2 from the germline V gene are SQVTM and ANQGSEA. The CDR3: CSVREPVNTEAFF.

The rearrangement links TRBV7-2 to TRBJ2-7; the TCRdb call, TRBD1, lacks DNA for checking. This CDR3 spans 14 amino acids. The germline V gene encodes CDR1 SGHTA and CDR2 FQGNSA. The CDR3: CASSLAATAYEQYF.

The chain has TRBV11-2 and TRBJ1-6; TCRdb's D gene call, TRBD1, goes unchecked for lack of DNA. Per the germline V gene, CDR1 is SGHAT and CDR2 is FQNNGV. This CDR3 comprises 15 residues. The CDR3 sequence is CASSLGGTGSSPLHF.

The chain uses TRBV4-3 and TRBJ2-1; checking the TCRdb D call of TRBD2 is not possible without DNA. The CDR3 spans 17 residues. Germline assignment: CDR1 LGHNA and CDR2 YSLEER. This CDR3 is CASSLDNVLAEDPGQFF.

This rearrangement joins TRBV30 to TRBJ1-3; there is no DNA to check the TCRdb D call of TRBD1. Germline V gene data show CDR1 as GTSNPN and CDR2 as SVGIG (reference sequence). The CDR3 has 14 amino acids. CDR3: CARSSGGGGNTIYF.

The chain couples TRBV7-2 to TRBJ2-5; TCRdb reports TRBD2, a call that lacks DNA to check it against. This CDR3 spans 13 amino acids. Germline V gene data show CDR1 as SGHTA and CDR2 as FQGNSA. The CDR3 here is CASTSGRVETQYF.

The chain links TRBV12-3 or TRBV12-4 to TRBJ2-3; the TRBD2 assignment by TCRdb is unverifiable without DNA. The CDR3 sequence is 15 residues long. The CDR3 loop reads CASSHLAGVADTQYF.

The chain links TRBV18 to TRBJ1-1. This CDR3 is built from 12 residues. Germline lookup yields CDR1 KGHSH and CDR2 LQKENI. The CDR3 spells CASSPPGAESFF.

V and J are TRBV6-5 and TRBJ2-6. Germline loops: CDR1 MNHEY, CDR2 SVGAGI. The CDR3 spans 15 residues. The CDR3 protein is CASSSLASGANVLTF.

V gene TRBV29-1 combines with J gene TRBJ2-5; the D call of TRBD1 rests on TCRdb alone, since no DNA is present to check it. Per the germline V gene, CDR1 is SQVTM and CDR2 is ANQGSEA. The CDR3 covers 16 residues. The CDR3 spells CGAPTGKVPRGETQYF.

V gene TRBV6-5 combines with J gene TRBJ2-3; the D call from TCRdb, TRBD2, cannot be confirmed without DNA. The germline gives CDR1 MNHEY, CDR2 SVGAGI. The CDR3 runs to 17 residues. The CDR3 spells CASSYGGLAGAGDTQYF.

J is TRBJ2-1 and V is TRBV6-1; the TRBD1 assignment by TCRdb is unverifiable without DNA. Germline V lookup: CDR1 MNHNS, CDR2 SASEGT. This CDR3 is 16 amino acids long. The CDR3 sequence: CASRTTADRGLNEQFF.

V usage is TRBV20-1 and J usage is TRBJ1-1; the TCRdb D gene call, TRBD1, has no DNA to confirm it. The CDR3 consists of 13 residues. Germline lookup yields CDR1 DFQATT and CDR2 SNEGSKA (reference sequence). The CDR3 sequence is CSAGEVMNTEAFF.

This chain links TRBV25-1 with TRBJ2-1; TCRdb proposes TRBD2, but this gene call is untestable without DNA. This CDR3 is built from 18 residues. Germline loops: CDR1 MGHDK, CDR2 SYGVNS. The CDR3 spells CASSDGTSGRRGYNEQFF.

This chain connects TRBV7-8 to TRBJ2-3; TCRdb indicates TRBD1, and absent DNA this call remains unverified. The CDR3 covers 17 residues. Per the germline V gene, CDR1 is SGHVS and CDR2 is FQNEAQ. Here the CDR3 reads CASSLGLGVTSTDTQYF.

The gene calls are TRBV28 and TRBJ2-7; TCRdb indicates TRBD2, and absent DNA this call remains unverified. The length of the CDR3 is 16 residues. Germline V CDR1 and CDR2: MDHEN, SYDVKM. The CDR3 spells CASSSGLVGGVGEQYF.